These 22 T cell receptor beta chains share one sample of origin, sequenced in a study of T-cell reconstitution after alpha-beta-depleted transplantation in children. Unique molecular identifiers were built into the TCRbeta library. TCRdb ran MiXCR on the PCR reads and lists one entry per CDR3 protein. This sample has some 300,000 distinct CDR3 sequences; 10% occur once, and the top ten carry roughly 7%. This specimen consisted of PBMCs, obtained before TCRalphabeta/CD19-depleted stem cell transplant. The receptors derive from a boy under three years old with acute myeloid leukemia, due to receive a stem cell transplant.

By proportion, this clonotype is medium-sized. The CDR3 DNA reads TGTGCCAGCAGTTTAACTATGGGCGGTAATGAAAAACTGTTTTTT. It yields the protein CASSLTMGGNEKLFF. The chain couples TRBV28 to TRBJ1-4; no clear D gene. The germline V and J ends were trimmed by 2 bases and 4 bases, with 11 bases remaining between them. This CDR3 is 15 amino acids long. Germline CDR1 is MDHEN and CDR2 is SYDVKM.

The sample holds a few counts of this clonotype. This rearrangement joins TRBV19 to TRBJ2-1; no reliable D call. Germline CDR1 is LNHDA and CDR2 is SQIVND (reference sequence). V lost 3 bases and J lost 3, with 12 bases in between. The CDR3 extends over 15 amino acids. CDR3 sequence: CASSIRLGIYNEQFF. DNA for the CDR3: TGTGCCAGTAGTATCAGGCTGGGAATCTACAATGAGCAGTTCTTC.

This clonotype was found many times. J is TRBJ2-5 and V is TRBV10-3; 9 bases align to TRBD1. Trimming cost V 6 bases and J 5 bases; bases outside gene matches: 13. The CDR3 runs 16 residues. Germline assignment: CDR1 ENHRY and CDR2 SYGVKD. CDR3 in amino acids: CAISSGQGIAGETQYF. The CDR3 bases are TGTGCCATCAGCTCTGGACAGGGGATCGCTGGGGAGACCCAGTACTTC.

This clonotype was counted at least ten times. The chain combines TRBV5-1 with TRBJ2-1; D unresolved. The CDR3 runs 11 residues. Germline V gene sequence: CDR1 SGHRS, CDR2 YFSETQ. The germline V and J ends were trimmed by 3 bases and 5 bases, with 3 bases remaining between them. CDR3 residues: CASSYDNEQFF. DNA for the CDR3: TGCGCCAGCAGCTACGACAATGAGCAGTTCTTC.

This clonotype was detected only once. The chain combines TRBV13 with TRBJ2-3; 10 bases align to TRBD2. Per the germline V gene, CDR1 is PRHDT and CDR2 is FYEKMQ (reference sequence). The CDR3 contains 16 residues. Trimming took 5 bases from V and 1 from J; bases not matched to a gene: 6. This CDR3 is CASSNPAGGRTDTQYF. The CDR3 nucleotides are TGTGCCAGCAGCAACCCAGCGGGAGGGCGCACAGATACGCAGTATTTT.

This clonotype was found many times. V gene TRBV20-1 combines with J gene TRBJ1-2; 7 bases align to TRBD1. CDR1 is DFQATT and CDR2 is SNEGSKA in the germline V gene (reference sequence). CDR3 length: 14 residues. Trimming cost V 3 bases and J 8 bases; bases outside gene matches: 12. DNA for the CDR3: TGCAGTGCTAGTTATTGGGGACAGAATGCAGGCTACACCTTC. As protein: CSASYWGQNAGYTF.

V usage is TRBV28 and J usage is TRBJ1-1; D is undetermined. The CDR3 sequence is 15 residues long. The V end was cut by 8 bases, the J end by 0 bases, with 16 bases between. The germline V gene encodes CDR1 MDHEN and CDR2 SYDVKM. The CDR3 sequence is CASGPSWRVNTEAFF. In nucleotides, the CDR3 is TGTGCCAGCGGCCCCAGTTGGCGAGTGAACACTGAAGCTTTCTTT.

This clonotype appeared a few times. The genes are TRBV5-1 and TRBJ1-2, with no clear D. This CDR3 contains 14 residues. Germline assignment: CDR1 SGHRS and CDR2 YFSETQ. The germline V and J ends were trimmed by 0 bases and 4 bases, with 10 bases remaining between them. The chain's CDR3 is CASSLGHSFYGYTF. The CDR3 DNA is TGCGCCAGCAGCTTGGGACATTCCTTCTATGGCTACACCTTC.

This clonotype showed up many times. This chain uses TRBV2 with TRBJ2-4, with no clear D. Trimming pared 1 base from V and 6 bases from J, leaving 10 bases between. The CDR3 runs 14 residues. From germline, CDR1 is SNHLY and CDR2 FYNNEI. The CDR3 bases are TGTGCCAGCAGTGAAGATCTTCCGGGAAACATTCAGTACTTC. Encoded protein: CASSEDLPGNIQYF.

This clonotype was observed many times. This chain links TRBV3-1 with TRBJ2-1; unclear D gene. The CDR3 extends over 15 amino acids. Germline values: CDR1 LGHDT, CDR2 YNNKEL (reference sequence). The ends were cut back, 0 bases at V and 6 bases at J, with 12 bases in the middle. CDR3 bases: TGTGCCAGCAGCCAAGATAGACGAGACTTCAATGAGCAGTTCTTC. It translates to CASSQDRRDFNEQFF.

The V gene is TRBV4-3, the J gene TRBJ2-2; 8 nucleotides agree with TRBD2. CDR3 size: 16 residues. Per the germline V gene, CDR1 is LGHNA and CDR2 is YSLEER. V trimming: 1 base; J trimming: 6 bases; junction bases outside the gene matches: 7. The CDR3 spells CASSQAGGRRPGELFF. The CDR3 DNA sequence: TGCGCCAGCAGCCAAGCCGGCGGGAGGAGACCCGGGGAGCTGTTTTTT.

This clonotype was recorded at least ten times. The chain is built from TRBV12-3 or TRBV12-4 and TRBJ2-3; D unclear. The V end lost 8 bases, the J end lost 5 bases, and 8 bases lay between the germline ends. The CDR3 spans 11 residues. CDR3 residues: CASEKGDTQYF. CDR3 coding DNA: TGTGCCAGCGAGAAGGGAGATACGCAGTATTTT.

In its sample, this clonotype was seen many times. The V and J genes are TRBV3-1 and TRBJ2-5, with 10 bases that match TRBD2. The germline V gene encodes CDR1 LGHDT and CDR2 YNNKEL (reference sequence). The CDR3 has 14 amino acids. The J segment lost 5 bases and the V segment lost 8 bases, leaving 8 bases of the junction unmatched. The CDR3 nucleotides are TGTGCCAGCTCGGAAGCGGGGGGGCCGGAGACCCAGTACTTC. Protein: CASSEAGGPETQYF.

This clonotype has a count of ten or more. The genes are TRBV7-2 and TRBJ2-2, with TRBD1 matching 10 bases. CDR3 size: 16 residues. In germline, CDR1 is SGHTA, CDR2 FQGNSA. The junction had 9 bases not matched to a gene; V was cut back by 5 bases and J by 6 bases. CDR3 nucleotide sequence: TGTGCCAGCAGCACCTACGCCGGGACAGGGGCCGGGGAGCTGTTTTTT. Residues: CASSTYAGTGAGELFF. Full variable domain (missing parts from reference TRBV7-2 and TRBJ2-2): GAGVSQSPSNKVTEKGKDVELRCDPISGHTALYWYRQSLGQGLEFLIYFQGNSAPDKSGLPSDRFSAERTGGSVSTLTIQRTQQEDSAVYLCASSTYAGTGAGELFFGEGSRLTVL.

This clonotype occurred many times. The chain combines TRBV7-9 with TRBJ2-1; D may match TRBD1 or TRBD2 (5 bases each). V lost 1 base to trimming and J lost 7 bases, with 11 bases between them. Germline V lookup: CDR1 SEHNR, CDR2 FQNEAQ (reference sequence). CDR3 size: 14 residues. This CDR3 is CASSLGGTTNEQFF. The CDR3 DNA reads TGTGCCAGCAGCTTAGGGGGGACGACGAATGAGCAGTTCTTC.

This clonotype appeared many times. CDR3 coding DNA: TGTGCCAGCAGCGGACCCACAGGGCCCACCTACGAGCAGTACTTC. Its protein product is CASSGPTGPTYEQYF. The V call is TRBV7-6, the J call TRBJ2-7; perhaps TRBD1 as D (6 bases). V was cut by 5 bases and J by 2 bases, with 16 bases left in between. Per germline, CDR1 SGHVS and CDR2 FNYEAQ. The CDR3 runs 15 residues.

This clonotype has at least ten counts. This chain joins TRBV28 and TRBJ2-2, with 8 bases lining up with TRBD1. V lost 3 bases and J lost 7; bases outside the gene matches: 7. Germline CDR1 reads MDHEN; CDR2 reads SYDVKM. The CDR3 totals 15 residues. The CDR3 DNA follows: TGTGCCAGCAGTTTCGGCAGGGGGCTTGTCGGGGAGCTGTTTTTT. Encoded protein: CASSFGRGLVGELFF. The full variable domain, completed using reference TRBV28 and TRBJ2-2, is DVKVTQSSRYLVKRTGEKVFLECVQDMDHENMFWYRQDPGLGLRLIYFSYDVKMKEKGDIPEGYSVSREKKERFSLILESASTNQTSMYLCASSFGRGLVGELFFGEGSRLTVL.

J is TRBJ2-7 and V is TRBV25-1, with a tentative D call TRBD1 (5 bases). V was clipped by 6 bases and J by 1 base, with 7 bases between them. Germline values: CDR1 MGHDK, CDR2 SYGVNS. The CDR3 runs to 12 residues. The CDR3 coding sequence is TGTGCCAGCAGGGACATTTCCTACGAGCAGTACTTC. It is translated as CASRDISYEQYF.

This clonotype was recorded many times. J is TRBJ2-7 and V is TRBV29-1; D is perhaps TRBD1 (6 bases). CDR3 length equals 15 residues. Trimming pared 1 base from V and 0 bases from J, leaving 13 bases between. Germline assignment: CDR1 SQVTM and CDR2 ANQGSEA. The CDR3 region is CSVEGPRGYSYEQYF. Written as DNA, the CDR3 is TGCAGCGTTGAAGGGCCCAGGGGTTACTCCTACGAGCAGTACTTC.

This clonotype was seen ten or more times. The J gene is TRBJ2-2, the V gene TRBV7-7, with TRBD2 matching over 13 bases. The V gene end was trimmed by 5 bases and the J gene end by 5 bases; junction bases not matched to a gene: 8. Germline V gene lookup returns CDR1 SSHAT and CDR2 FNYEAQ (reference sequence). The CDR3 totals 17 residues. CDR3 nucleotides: TGTGCCAGCAGCCCCCGGACTAGCGGGAGCCCAACCGGGGAGCTGTTTTTT. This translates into CASSPRTSGSPTGELFF.

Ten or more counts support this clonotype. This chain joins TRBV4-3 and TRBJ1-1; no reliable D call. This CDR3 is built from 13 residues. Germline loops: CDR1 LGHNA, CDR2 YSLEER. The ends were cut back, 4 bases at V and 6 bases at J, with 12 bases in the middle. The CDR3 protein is CASSPILGAEAFF. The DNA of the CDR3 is TGCGCCAGCAGCCCAATATTAGGTGCTGAAGCTTTCTTT.

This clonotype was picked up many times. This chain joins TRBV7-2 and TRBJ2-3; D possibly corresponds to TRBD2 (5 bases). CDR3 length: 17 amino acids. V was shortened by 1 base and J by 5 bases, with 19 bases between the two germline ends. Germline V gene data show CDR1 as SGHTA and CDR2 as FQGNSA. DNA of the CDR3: TGTGCCAGCAGCTTAGGCGGAGTAGGAGGAGGTCAAGATACGCAGTATTTT. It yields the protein CASSLGGVGGGQDTQYF.